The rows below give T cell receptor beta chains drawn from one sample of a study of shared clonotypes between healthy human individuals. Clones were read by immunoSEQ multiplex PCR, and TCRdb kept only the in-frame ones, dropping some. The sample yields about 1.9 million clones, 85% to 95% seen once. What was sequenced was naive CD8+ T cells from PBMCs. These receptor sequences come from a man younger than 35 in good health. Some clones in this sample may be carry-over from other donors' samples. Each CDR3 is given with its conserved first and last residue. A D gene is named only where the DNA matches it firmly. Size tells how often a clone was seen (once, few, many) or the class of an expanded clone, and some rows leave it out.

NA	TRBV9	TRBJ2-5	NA	TGTGCCAGCAGCCCAGGACAGACGATCCAAGAGACCCAGTACTTC	CASSPGQTIQETQYF
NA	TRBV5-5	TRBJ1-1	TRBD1	TGTGCCAGCAGCTCCCAGGGGGCTCGTACTGAAGCTTTCTTT	CASSSQGARTEAFF
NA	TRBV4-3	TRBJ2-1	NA	TGCGCCAGCAGCCCCGAAGTAATGGATAGCGGAGGGGGCAATGAGCAGTTCTTC	CASSPEVMDSGGGNEQFF
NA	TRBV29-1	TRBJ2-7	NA	TGCAGCGTATCAATTTCAGGGGTCGGCTACGAGCAGTACTTC	CSVSISGVGYEQYF
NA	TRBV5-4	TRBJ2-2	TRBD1	TGTGCCAGCAGCCCCGTTCGGGGACAGGGTTCCGGGGAGCTGTTTTTT	CASSPVRGQGSGELFF
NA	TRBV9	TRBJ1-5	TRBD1	TGTGCCAGCAGCCCAGGGGGCCGGGATCAGCCCCAGCATTTT	CASSPGGRDQPQHF
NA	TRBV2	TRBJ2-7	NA	TGTGCCAGCAGACGCAAGACAGACCCAACCTACGAGCAGTACTTC	CASRRKTDPTYEQYF
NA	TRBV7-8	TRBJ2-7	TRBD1	TGTGCCAGCAGCTCATCGACAGGGGTCGGGTACGAGCAGTACTTC	CASSSSTGVGYEQYF
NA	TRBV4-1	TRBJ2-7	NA	TGCGCCAGCAGCCAAGTCGACAGCGGGTACTACGAGCAGTACTTC	CASSQVDSGYYEQYF
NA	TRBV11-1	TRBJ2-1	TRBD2	TGTGCCAGCAGCCCGACCGAGGGAGCGGGAGGGCCTAATGAGCAGTTCTTC	CASSPTEGAGGPNEQFF
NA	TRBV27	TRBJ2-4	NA	TGTGCCAGCAGCCCCCGGGGAGCCAAAAACATTCAGTACTTC	CASSPRGAKNIQYF
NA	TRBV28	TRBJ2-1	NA	TGTGCCAGCAGTTCCCCCGGGTTAGGGCCCCACAATGAGCAGTTCTTC	CASSSPGLGPHNEQFF
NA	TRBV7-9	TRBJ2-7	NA	TGTGCCAGCAGCTCTGGTGGAGTAGGCGAGCAGTACTTC	CASSSGGVGEQYF
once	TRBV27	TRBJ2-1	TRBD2	TGTGCCAGCAGACCAGGACTAGCGGGAGACAATGAGCAGTTCTTC	CASRPGLAGDNEQFF
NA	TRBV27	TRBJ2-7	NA	TGTGCCAGCAGTTTATCCCAGGTCCCCATCTACGAGCAGTACTTC	CASSLSQVPIYEQYF
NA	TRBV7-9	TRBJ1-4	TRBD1	TGTGCCAGCAGCCCCGACAGGGGGCTTGCTAATGAAAAACTGTTTTTT	CASSPDRGLANEKLFF
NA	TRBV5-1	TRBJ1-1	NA	TGCGCCAGCGGGCGGGCAGGTCCCTCTGAAGCTTTCTTT	CASGRAGPSEAFF
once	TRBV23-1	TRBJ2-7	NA	TGCGCCAGCAGTCAAGTAGGCCGCTCCTACGAGCAGTACTTC	CASSQVGRSYEQYF
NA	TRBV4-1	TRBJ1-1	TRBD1	TGCGCCAGCAGCCCGAGACAGGGGGTACGGAACACTGAAGCTTTCTTT	CASSPRQGVRNTEAFF
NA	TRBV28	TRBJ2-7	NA	TGTGCCAGCAGTGCCACCGCGGGCTTTGCCTACGAGCAGTACTTC	CASSATAGFAYEQYF
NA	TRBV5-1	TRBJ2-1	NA	TGCGCCAGCAGCTTGGACCCGGACAATGAGCAGTTCTTC	CASSLDPDNEQFF
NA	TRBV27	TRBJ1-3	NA	TGTGCCAGCAGTTTATTTAAAGGACCTGGAAACACCATATATTTT	CASSLFKGPGNTIYF
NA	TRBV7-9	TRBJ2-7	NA	TGTGCCAGCAGCCTCTCGGCTCTCTCCTACGAGCAGTACTTC	CASSLSALSYEQYF
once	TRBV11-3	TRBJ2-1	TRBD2	TGTGCCAGCAGCCCAGAACGGGGACTAGCGGCTTACAATGAGCAGTTCTTC	CASSPERGLAAYNEQFF
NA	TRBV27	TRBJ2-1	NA	TGTGCCAGCAGTGGGGGACGGGGTAACTCCTACAATGAGCAGTTCTTC	CASSGGRGNSYNEQFF
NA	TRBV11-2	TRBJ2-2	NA	TGTGCCAGCAGACGACAGGTGGGAACCGGGGAGCTGTTTTTT	CASRRQVGTGELFF
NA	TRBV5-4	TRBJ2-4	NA	TGTGCCAGCAGCTTGAAACGGGAGGCCAAAAACATTCAGTACTTC	CASSLKREAKNIQYF
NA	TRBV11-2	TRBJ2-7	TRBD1	TGTGCCAGCAGCTGGGCAGGGGGCTCCTACGAGCAGTACTTC	CASSWAGGSYEQYF
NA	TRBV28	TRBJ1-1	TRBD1	TGTGCCAGCAGTTTAACAGGGGGAGCCACTGAAGCTTTCTTT	CASSLTGGATEAFF
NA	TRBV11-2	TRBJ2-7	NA	TGTGCCAGCAGCTTAGTATTAGTGTCCTACGAGCAGTACTTC	CASSLVLVSYEQYF
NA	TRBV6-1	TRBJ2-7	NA	TGTGCCAGCAGAGGGACAAGCAACTACGAGCAGTACTTC	CASRGTSNYEQYF
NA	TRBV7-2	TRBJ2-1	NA	TGTGCCAGCAGCTTTGAAGGACAGCCATACAATGAGCAGTTCTTC	CASSFEGQPYNEQFF
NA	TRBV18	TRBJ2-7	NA	TGTGCCAGCTCACCACCTGGGACCCTCTACGAGCAGTACTTC	CASSPPGTLYEQYF
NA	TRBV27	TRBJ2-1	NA	TGTGCCAGCGGGTGGGGGGGGCCGTGGAATGAGCAGTTCTTC	CASGWGGPWNEQFF
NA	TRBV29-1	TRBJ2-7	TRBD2	TGCAGCGTCAGGGGAGTGACTAGCGGGAGGGCCCCAGGATACGAGCAGTACTTC	CSVRGVTSGRAPGYEQYF
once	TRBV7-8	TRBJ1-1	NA	TGTGCCAGCAGCTTAGCGATGGATGAAGCTTTCTTT	CASSLAMDEAFF
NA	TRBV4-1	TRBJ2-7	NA	TGCGCCAGCAGCCAAGCTTTCCCTCGGAGGGACAACTCCTACGAGCAGTACTTC	CASSQAFPRRDNSYEQYF
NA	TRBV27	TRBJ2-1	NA	TGTGCCAGCAAAGTCCTGGGAGCTTACAATGAGCAGTTCTTC	CASKVLGAYNEQFF
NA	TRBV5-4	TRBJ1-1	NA	TGTGCCAGCAGCTCCGATTCCCCGAGGACTGAAGCTTTCTTT	CASSSDSPRTEAFF
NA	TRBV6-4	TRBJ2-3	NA	TGTGCCAGCAGTGACCTCCCCGGTAGGGGAGTTGGGGATACGCAGTATTTT	CASSDLPGRGVGDTQYF